Presented here are 22 T cell receptor beta chains from one specimen sequenced in a study of blood T cell repertoires in COVID-19. The table came from immunoSEQ multiplex PCR; TCRdb's copy has only in-frame clones and leaves some out. The table has 350,000 to 450,000 clones, around 86% seen once. The sample taken for sequencing was peripheral blood. The source of these receptors is a human donor in a cohort sampled during active COVID-19.

The chain couples TRBV30 to TRBJ2-7, with a weak D call TRBD2 (7 bases). CDR1 GTSNPN and CDR2 SVGIG come from the germline V gene (reference sequence). Trimming shortened V by 3 bases and J by 3 bases, and 15 bases separated the two germline ends. The CDR3 is made up of 14 amino acids. The CDR3 reads CAWRQRGGNYEQYF. For the CDR3, the DNA is TGTGCCTGGAGACAGAGGGGGGGCAACTACGAGCAGTACTTC.

This chain uses TRBV9 with TRBJ2-2, with D maybe TRBD2 (7 bases). CDR1 is SGDLS, CDR2 YYNGEE, per germline. There are 17 residues in the CDR3. V lost 2 bases, J lost 4 bases, and 18 bases lay in between. The DNA of the CDR3 is TGTGCCAGCAGCGTCGAAGGGGGGGACATTCGCACCGGGGAGCTGTTTTTT. Translation: CASSVEGGDIRTGELFF.

The chain links TRBV28 to TRBJ2-3, with D possibly matching TRBD1 (6 bases). The CDR3 contains 16 residues. V lost 6 bases and J lost 1, with 17 bases in between. The germline V gene has CDR1 MDHEN and CDR2 SYDVKM. CDR3 in amino acids: CASSPHLAGGTDTQYF. CDR3 coding DNA: TGTGCCAGCAGCCCCCATCTTGCAGGGGGCACAGATACGCAGTATTTT.

The chain recombines TRBV5-1 with TRBJ1-1; 9 positions agree with TRBD1. The V segment lost 2 bases and the J segment 3 bases; nucleotides outside the gene matches: 11. CDR3 length: 17 amino acids. Germline V CDR1 and CDR2: SGHRS, YFSETQ. The CDR3 nucleotides are TGCGCCAGCAGCTTTTACAGGGGGCAAAGGAGTGACACTGAAGCTTTCTTT. As protein: CASSFYRGQRSDTEAFF.

The gene calls are TRBV21-1 and TRBJ1-1; the table's TRBD1 call for D was not verified on the DNA. TRBV21-1 is listed as a pseudogene. The CDR3 contains 17 residues. This CDR3 is CASSKAKRDRMNTEAFF. The DNA of the CDR3 is TGTGCCAGCAGCAAAGCAAAAAGGGACAGAATGAACACTGAAGCTTTCTTT.

The chain employs TRBV28 and TRBJ2-6; no clear D. Germline CDR1 and CDR2: MDHEN and SYDVKM. The V and J ends lost 8 bases and 0 bases respectively, with 5 bases between them. The CDR3 length is 13 residues. The CDR3 spells CASRGSGANVLTF. The CDR3 nucleotides read TGTGCCAGCCGAGGCTCTGGGGCCAACGTCCTGACTTTC.

This chain uses TRBV15 with TRBJ2-1; D remains ambiguous. The CDR3 is 13 residues long. Trimming stripped 0 bases from V and 7 bases from J, with 7 bases between. CDR1 LNHNV and CDR2 YYDKDF come from the germline V gene (reference sequence). CDR3 in amino acids: CATSRDLGNEQFF. In nucleotides, the CDR3 is TGTGCCACCAGCAGAGATCTCGGGAATGAGCAGTTCTTC.

The rearrangement links TRBV20-1 to TRBJ2-2; 9 nucleotides agree with TRBD2. This CDR3 has 14 amino acids. V shed 3 bases, J shed 5 bases, and the junction held 4 bases outside the gene matches. The germline V gene encodes CDR1 DFQATT and CDR2 SNEGSKA (reference sequence). CDR3 sequence: CSASSGGGTGELFF. Written as DNA, the CDR3 is TGCAGTGCTAGTAGCGGGGGCGGGACCGGGGAGCTGTTTTTT.

This chain connects TRBV5-1 to TRBJ2-3, with 8 bases fitting TRBD1. Trimming at V came to 4 bases and at J to 4 bases, leaving 11 bases not matched to a gene. CDR1 and CDR2 from the germline V gene are SGHRS and YFSETQ. The CDR3 sequence is 16 residues long. The DNA of the CDR3 is TGCGCCAGCAGCCGACGTGACCTGGGACAGGCAGATACGCAGTATTTT. Its protein is CASSRRDLGQADTQYF.

The gene calls are TRBV2 and TRBJ1-5; D ambiguous. V was pared by 4 bases and J by 0 bases, with 7 bases between. In germline, CDR1 is SNHLY, CDR2 FYNNEI. CDR3 length equals 14 residues. The CDR3 is CASSGEDSNQPQHF. The CDR3 bases are TGTGCCAGCAGTGGGGAGGATAGCAATCAGCCCCAGCATTTT.

This chain links TRBV7-3 with TRBJ2-1; TRBD1 matches at 7 bases. The CDR3 consists of 15 residues. Germline-derived CDR1 and CDR2 are SGHTA and FQGTGA. J lost 9 bases, V lost 5 bases, and 13 bases had no gene match. The CDR3 nucleotides are TGTGCCAGCAGCCCCACCGGGACAGTATCCTTTGAGCAGTTCTTC. It yields the protein CASSPTGTVSFEQFF.

The J gene is TRBJ1-6, the V gene TRBV15; D is unresolved. Germline CDR1 reads LNHNV; CDR2 reads YYDKDF (reference sequence). V lost 1 base to trimming and J lost 3 bases, with 4 bases between them. The CDR3 consists of 14 residues. In DNA form, the CDR3 reads TGTGCCACCAGCAGAGTTCGCTATAATTCACCCCTCCACTTT. Its protein product is CATSRVRYNSPLHF.

This chain uses TRBV28 with TRBJ1-3, with D perhaps matching TRBD1 (5 bases). Deletions cut 10 bases from V and 10 bases from J, with 14 bases between. Germline V gives CDR1 MDHEN, CDR2 SYDVKM. The CDR3 is made up of 11 amino acids. The CDR3 sequence: CATSPGETIYF. In nucleotides, the CDR3 is TGTGCCACCTCCCCGGGGGAGACCATATATTTT.

The genes are TRBV28 and TRBJ1-3; D might be TRBD1 (6 bases). The CDR3 has 17 residues. Germline V CDR1 and CDR2: MDHEN, SYDVKM. Trimming removed 5 bases at V and 0 bases at J, with 17 bases between. CDR3 amino acids: CASSPPSTGYSGNTIYF. The CDR3 DNA reads as TGTGCCAGCAGTCCTCCCTCGACAGGCTACTCTGGAAACACCATATATTTT.

This clone was counted only a few times. The genes are TRBV6-4 and TRBJ1-6, with 9 bases that match TRBD1. The CDR3 runs 16 residues. Germline V lookup: CDR1 MRHNA, CDR2 SNTAGT. V was pared by 6 bases and J by 7 bases, with 10 bases of the junction left unmatched. The chain's CDR3 is CASSKRQGVWNSPLHF. CDR3 nucleotides: TGTGCCAGCAGCAAGAGACAGGGGGTATGGAATTCACCCCTCCACTTT.

The V and J genes are TRBV28 and TRBJ2-1; TRBD2 aligns across 9 bases. The CDR3 is 18 residues long. J was trimmed by 3 bases and V by 2 bases; bases with no gene match: 11. Germline values: CDR1 MDHEN, CDR2 SYDVKM. Here the CDR3 DNA reads TGTGCCAGCAGTTTAGTAGGCGTAGCGGGAGTTAACTACAATGAGCAGTTCTTC. Translating gives CASSLVGVAGVNYNEQFF.

This sequence joins TRBV10-3 and TRBJ2-1, with TRBD2 identical over 10 bases. Germline lookup yields CDR1 ENHRY and CDR2 SYGVKD. The CDR3 has 20 amino acids. Trimming removed 6 bases from V and 4 bases from J; junction bases left unmatched: 21. CDR3 in amino acids: CAISNPNSGGLNTLYNEQFF. The CDR3 bases are TGTGCCATCAGCAATCCCAATAGCGGGGGGCTCAATACGTTATACAATGAGCAGTTCTTC.

This clone was detected only a few times. V is TRBV27 and J is TRBJ1-1, with 7 bases lining up with TRBD1. V was pared by 6 bases and J by 6 bases, with 7 bases of the junction left unmatched. The germline V gene encodes CDR1 MNHEY and CDR2 SMNVEV (reference sequence). This CDR3 has 13 amino acids. The CDR3 nucleotides are TGTGCCAGCAGCCGGACAGGAAGGGCTGAAGCTTTCTTT. Translation: CASSRTGRAEAFF.

The genes are TRBV6-5 and TRBJ1-5, with D possibly being TRBD1 (6 bases). Germline values: CDR1 MNHEY, CDR2 SVGAGI. The V gene lost 6 bases and the J gene lost 4 bases, with 16 bases spanning the gap. The CDR3 contains 15 residues. Here the CDR3 DNA reads TGTGCCAGCAGGGGACGACTACAGGGTAATCAGCCCCAGCATTTT. Its translation: CASRGRLQGNQPQHF.

The count of this clone is one. V gene TRBV27 combines with J gene TRBJ2-5; D might be TRBD1 (6 bases). CDR1 MNHEY and CDR2 SMNVEV come from the germline V gene (reference sequence). V was cut by 7 bases and J by 2 bases, with 17 bases left in between. This CDR3 spans 15 amino acids. The CDR3 nucleotides are TGTGCCAGCACCCCGGGACACGCACTTCAAGAGACCCAGTACTTC. Translated: CASTPGHALQETQYF.

The rearrangement joins TRBV14 to TRBJ1-3; TRBD1 aligns across 8 bases. Germline-derived CDR1 and CDR2 are SGHDN and FVKESK. This CDR3 contains 15 residues. V was clipped by 4 bases and J by 4 bases; unmatched bases: 6. CDR3 nucleotide sequence: TGTGCCAGCAGCCTTCGTCGGACAGGGGGAAACACCATATATTTT. Its translation: CASSLRRTGGNTIYF.

The chain employs TRBV7-2 and TRBJ2-7, with 8 bases aligning to TRBD2. This CDR3 region has 13 residues. V was clipped by 5 bases and J by 6 bases; unmatched bases: 6. Germline assignment: CDR1 SGHTA and CDR2 FQGNSA. The CDR3, as DNA: TGTGCCAGCAGCCCGGGACTAGTGGCCGAGCAGTACTTC. This encodes CASSPGLVAEQYF.